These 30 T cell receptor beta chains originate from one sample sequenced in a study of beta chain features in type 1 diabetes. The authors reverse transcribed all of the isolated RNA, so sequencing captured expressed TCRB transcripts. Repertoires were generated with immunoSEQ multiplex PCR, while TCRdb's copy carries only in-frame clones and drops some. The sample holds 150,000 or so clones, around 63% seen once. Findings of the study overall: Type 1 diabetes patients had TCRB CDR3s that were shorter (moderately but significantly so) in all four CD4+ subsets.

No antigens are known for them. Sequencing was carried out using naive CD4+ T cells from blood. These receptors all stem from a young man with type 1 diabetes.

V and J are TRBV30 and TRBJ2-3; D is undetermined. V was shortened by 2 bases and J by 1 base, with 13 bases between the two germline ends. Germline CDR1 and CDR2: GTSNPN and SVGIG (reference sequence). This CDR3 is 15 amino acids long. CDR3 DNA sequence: TGTGCCTGGAGTAAAAAGGCTTCGGGCACAGATACGCAGTATTTT. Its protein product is CAWSKKASGTDTQYF.

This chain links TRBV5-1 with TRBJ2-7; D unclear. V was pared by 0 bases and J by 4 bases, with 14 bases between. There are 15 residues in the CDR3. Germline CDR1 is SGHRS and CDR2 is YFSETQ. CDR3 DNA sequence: TGCGCCAGCAGCTTGGGGTTCCCCACCCCGTACGAGCAGTACTTC. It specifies CASSLGFPTPYEQYF.

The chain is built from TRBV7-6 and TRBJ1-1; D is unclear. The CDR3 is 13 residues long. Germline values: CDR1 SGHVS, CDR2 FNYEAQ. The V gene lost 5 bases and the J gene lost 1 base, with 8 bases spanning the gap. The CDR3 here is CASSQAENTEAFF. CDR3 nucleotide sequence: TGTGCCAGCAGCCAAGCGGAGAACACTGAAGCTTTCTTT.

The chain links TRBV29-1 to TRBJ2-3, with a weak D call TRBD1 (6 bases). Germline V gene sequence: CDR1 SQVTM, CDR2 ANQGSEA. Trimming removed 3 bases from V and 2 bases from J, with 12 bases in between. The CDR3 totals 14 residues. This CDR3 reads CSVEEVGATDTQYF. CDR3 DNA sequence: TGCAGCGTTGAGGAGGTGGGGGCCACAGATACGCAGTATTTT.

CDR3 region: CASITGSGQRAFF. The CDR3, as DNA: TGTGCCAGCATCACCGGATCAGGACAGAGGGCTTTCTTT. V is TRBV28 and J is TRBJ1-1; perhaps TRBD1 as D (6 bases). The V end was cut by 7 bases, the J end by 11 bases, with 20 bases between. The CDR3 contains 13 residues. In germline, CDR1 is MDHEN, CDR2 SYDVKM.

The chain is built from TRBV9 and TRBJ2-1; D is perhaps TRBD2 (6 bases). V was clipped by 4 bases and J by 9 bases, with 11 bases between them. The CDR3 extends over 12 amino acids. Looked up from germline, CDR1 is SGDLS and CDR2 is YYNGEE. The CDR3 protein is CASSTHGGEQFF. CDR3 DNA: TGTGCCAGCAGCACCCACGGGGGTGAGCAGTTCTTC.

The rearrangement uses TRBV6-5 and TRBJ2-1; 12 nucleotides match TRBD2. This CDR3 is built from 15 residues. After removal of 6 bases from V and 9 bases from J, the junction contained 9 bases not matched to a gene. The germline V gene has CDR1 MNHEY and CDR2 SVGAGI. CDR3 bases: TGTGCCAGCAGCCCGACTAGCGGGGGTGTTGGTGAGCAGTTCTTC. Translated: CASSPTSGGVGEQFF.

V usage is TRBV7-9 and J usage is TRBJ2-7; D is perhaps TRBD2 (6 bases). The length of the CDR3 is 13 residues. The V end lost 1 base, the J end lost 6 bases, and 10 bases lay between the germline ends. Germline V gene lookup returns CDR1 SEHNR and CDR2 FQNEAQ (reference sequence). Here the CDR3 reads CASSLDVEGEQYF. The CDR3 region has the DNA TGTGCCAGCAGCTTAGATGTGGAGGGCGAGCAGTACTTC.

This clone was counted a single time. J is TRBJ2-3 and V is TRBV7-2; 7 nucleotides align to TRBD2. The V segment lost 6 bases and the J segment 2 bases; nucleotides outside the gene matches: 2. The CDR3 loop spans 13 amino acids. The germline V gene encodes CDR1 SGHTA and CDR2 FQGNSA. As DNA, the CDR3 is TGTGCCAGCAGGCGGGAGAACACAGATACGCAGTATTTT. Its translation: CASRRENTDTQYF.

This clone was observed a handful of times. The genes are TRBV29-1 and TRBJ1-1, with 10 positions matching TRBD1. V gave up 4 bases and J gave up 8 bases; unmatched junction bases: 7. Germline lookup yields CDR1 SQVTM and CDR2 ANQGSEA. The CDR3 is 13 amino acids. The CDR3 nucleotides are TGCAGCGTTGTCCGGGACAGGGGAGCAGAAGCTTTCTTT. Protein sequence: CSVVRDRGAEAFF.

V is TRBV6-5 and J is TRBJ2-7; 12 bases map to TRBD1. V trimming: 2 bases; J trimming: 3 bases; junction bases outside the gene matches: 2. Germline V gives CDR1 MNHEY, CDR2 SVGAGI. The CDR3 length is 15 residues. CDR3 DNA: TGTGCCAGCAGTTACCGGGACAGGGGGCACTACGAGCAGTACTTC. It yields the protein CASSYRDRGHYEQYF.

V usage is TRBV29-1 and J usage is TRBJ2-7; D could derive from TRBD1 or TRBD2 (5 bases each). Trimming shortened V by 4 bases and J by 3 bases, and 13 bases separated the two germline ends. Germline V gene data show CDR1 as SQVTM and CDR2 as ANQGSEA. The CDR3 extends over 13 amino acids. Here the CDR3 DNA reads TGCAGCGTTGTGGGGGAAGGCTACTACGAGCAGTACTTC. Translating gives CSVVGEGYYEQYF.

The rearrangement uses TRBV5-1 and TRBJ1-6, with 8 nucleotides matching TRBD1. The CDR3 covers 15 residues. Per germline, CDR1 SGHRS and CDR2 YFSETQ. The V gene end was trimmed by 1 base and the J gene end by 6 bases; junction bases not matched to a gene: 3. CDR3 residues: CASSLQDRGNSPLHF. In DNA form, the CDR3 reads TGCGCCAGCAGCTTGCAAGACAGGGGTAATTCACCCCTCCACTTT.

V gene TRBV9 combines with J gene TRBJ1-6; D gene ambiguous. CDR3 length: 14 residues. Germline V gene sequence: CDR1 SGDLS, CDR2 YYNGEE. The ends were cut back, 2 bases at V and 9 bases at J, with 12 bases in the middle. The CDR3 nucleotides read TGTGCCAGCAGCGTCCCCCTCGATGGTTCACCCCTCCACTTT. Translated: CASSVPLDGSPLHF.

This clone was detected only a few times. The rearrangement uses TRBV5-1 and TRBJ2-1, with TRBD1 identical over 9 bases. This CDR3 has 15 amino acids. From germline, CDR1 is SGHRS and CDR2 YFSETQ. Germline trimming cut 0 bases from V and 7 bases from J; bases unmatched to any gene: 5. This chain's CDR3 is CASSLAVTGGNEQFF. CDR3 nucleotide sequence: TGCGCCAGCAGCTTGGCGGTGACAGGGGGGAATGAGCAGTTCTTC.

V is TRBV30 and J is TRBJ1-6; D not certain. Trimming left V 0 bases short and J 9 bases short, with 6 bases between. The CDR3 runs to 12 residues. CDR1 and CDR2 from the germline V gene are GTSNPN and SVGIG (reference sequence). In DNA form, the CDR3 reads TGTGCCTGGAGTGTATATGGTTCACCCCTCCACTTT. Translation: CAWSVYGSPLHF.

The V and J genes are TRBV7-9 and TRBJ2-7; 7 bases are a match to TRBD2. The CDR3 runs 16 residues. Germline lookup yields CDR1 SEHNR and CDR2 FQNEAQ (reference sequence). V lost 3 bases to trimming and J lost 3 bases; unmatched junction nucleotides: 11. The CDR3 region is CASSLDPSWGGYEQYF. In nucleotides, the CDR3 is TGTGCCAGCAGCTTGGACCCCAGTTGGGGGGGCTACGAGCAGTACTTC.

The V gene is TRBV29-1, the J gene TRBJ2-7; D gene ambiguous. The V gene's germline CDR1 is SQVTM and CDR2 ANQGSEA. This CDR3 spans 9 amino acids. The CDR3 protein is CILSYEQYF. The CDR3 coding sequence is TGCATCCTATCCTACGAGCAGTACTTC.

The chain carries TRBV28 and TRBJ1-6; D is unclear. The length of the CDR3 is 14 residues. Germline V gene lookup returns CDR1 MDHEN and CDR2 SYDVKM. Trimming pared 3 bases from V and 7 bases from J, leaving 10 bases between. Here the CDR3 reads CASSFWGRNSPLHF. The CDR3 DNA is TGTGCCAGCAGTTTTTGGGGTCGGAATTCACCCCTCCACTTT.

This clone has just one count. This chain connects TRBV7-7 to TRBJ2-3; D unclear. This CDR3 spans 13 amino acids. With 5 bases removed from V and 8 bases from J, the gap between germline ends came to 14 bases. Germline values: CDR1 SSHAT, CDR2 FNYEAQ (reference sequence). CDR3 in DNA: TGTGCCAGCAGCCTTGAATCTCTGGGTACGCAGTATTTT. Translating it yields CASSLESLGTQYF.

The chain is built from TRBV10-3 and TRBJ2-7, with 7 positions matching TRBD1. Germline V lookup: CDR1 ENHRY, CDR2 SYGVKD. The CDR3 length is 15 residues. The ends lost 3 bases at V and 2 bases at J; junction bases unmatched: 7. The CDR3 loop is CAISEGTVTTYEQYF. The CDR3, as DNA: TGTGCCATCAGTGAAGGGACAGTGACAACCTACGAGCAGTACTTC.

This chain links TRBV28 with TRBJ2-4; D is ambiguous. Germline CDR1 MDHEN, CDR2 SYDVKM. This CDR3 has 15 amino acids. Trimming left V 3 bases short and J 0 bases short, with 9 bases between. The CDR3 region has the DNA TGTGCCAGCAGTTTGACATCCGTAGCCAAAAACATTCAGTACTTC. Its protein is CASSLTSVAKNIQYF.

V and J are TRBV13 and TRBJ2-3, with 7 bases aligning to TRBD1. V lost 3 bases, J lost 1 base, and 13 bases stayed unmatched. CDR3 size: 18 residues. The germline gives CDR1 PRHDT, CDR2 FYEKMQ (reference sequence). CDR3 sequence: CASSLSRGKQGGTDTQYF. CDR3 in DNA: TGTGCCAGCAGCTTGTCCAGGGGGAAGCAGGGTGGCACAGATACGCAGTATTTT.

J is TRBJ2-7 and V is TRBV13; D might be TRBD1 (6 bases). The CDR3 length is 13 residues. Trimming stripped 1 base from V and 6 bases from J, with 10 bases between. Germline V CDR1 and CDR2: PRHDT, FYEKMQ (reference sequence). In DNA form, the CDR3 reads TGTGCCAGCAGCTTAGACCGGGACATCGAGCAGTACTTC. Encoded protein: CASSLDRDIEQYF. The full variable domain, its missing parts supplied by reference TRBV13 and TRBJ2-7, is AAGVIQSPRHLIKEKRETATLKCYPIPRHDTVYWYQQGPGQDPQFLISFYEKMQSDKGSIPDRFSAQQFSDYHSELNMSSLELGDSALYFCASSLDRDIEQYFGPGTRLTVT.

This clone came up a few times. The CDR3 sequence: CASSLQGATDTQYF. The CDR3 DNA sequence: TGTGCCAGCAGCTTACAGGGGGCCACAGATACGCAGTATTTT. The chain recombines TRBV7-9 with TRBJ2-3; 8 bases agree with TRBD1. This CDR3 spans 14 amino acids. V lost 2 bases, J lost 2 bases, and 0 bases stayed unmatched. The germline CDR1 and CDR2 sequences are SEHNR and FQNEAQ (reference sequence).

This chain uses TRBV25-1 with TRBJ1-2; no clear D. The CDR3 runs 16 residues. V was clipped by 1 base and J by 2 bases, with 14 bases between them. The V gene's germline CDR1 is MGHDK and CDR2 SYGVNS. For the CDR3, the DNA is TGTGCCAGCAGTGAATTTGGCCATCATGCCAACTATGGCTACACCTTC. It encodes CASSEFGHHANYGYTF.

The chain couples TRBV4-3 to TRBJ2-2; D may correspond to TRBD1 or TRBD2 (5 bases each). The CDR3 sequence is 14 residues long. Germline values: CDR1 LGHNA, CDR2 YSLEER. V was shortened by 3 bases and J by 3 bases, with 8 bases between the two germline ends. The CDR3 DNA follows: TGCGCCAGCAGCCAGGGGGAGCACACCGGGGAGCTGTTTTTT. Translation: CASSQGEHTGELFF.

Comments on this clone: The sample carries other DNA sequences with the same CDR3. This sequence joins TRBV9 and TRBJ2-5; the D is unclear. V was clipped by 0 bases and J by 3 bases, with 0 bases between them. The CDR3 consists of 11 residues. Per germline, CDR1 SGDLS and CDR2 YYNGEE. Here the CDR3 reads CASSVEETQYF. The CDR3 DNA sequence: TGTGCCAGCAGCGTAGAAGAGACCCAGTACTTC.

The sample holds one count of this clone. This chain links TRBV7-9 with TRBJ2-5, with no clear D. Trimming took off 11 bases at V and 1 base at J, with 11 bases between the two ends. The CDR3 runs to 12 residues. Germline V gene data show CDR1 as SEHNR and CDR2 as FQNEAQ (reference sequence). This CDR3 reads CAGNRAQETQYF. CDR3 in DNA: TGTGCCGGTAACCGTGCCCAAGAGACCCAGTACTTC. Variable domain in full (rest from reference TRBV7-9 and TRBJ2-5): DTGVSQNPRHKITKRGQNVTFRCDPISEHNRLYWYRQTLGQGPEFLTYFQNEAQLEKSRLLSDRFSAERPKGSFSTLEIQRTEQGDSAMYLCAGNRAQETQYFGPGTRLLVL.

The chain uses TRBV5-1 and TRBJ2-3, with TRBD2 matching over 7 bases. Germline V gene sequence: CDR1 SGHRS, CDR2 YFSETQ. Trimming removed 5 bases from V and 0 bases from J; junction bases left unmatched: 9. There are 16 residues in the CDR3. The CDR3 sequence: CASSHDAGVSTDTQYF. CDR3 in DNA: TGCGCCAGCAGTCACGACGCGGGGGTTAGCACAGATACGCAGTATTTT.